These 17 T cell receptor beta chains came from one sample sequenced in a study of OX40 agonist ivuxolimab in advanced cancers. Libraries were prepared by immunoSEQ multiplex PCR; TCRdb keeps only in-frame clonotypes and omits some of them. This table has roughly 53,000 clones, roughly 90% appearing once. Here the sequenced sample was CD4+ or CD8+ T cells sorted from blood, taken in a trial of the OX40 agonist ivuxolimab. All receptors come from an adult with an advanced solid tumor such as melanoma, head and neck, liver or kidney cancer.

This clone was detected only once. The chain recombines TRBV5-1 with TRBJ1-3; D is unclear. Deletions cut 3 bases from V and 2 bases from J, with 15 bases between. This CDR3 has 16 amino acids. CDR1 is SGHRS, CDR2 YFSETQ, per germline. CDR3 sequence: CASSSAALATGNTIYF. Written as DNA, the CDR3 is TGCGCCAGCAGCTCGGCGGCATTAGCCACTGGAAACACCATATATTTT.

The genes are TRBV7-8 and TRBJ1-5, with D uncertain. Germline CDR1 and CDR2: SGHVS and FQNEAQ. The CDR3 is 14 amino acids. The V end lost 8 bases, the J end lost 7 bases, and 18 bases lay between the germline ends. The chain's CDR3 is CASLNPPFDQPQHF. CDR3 DNA: TGTGCCAGCTTAAATCCTCCGTTCGACCAGCCCCAGCATTTT.

The chain links TRBV21-1 to TRBJ1-1. TRBV21-1 is a pseudogene segment. The CDR3 spans 9 residues. Here the CDR3 reads CASDTEAFF. For the CDR3, the DNA is TGTGCCAGCGACACTGAAGCTTTCTTT.

The rearrangement joins TRBV18 to TRBJ2-7; 7 bases are shared with TRBD1. V shed 5 bases, J shed 6 bases, and the junction held 7 bases outside the gene matches. This CDR3 has 13 residues. Germline V CDR1 and CDR2: KGHSH, LQKENI. In DNA, the CDR3 is TGTGCCAGCTCATCTTCAACAGGGGCCGAGCAGTACTTC. It yields the protein CASSSSTGAEQYF. Using reference TRBV18 and TRBJ2-7 for the parts outside the CDR3, the full variable domain is NAGVMQNPRHLVRRRGQEARLRCSPMKGHSHVYWYRQLPEEGLKFMVYLQKENIIDESGMPKERFSAEFPKEGPSILRIQQVVRGDSAAYFCASSSSTGAEQYFGPGTRLTVT.

V and J are TRBV16 and TRBJ1-1; TRBD1 is a possible D gene (6 bases). The length of the CDR3 is 17 residues. Trimming took off 4 bases at V and 3 bases at J, with 21 bases between the two ends. Per the germline V gene, CDR1 is KGHSY and CDR2 is FQNENV. The CDR3 here is CASSPRTGGQGDTEAFF. The DNA of the CDR3 is TGTGCCAGCAGCCCCCGGACGGGGGGGCAAGGGGACACTGAAGCTTTCTTT.

The genes are TRBV5-6 and TRBJ2-7; D gene ambiguous. V lost 0 bases to trimming and J lost 2 bases, with 6 bases between them. This CDR3 has 13 amino acids. Germline-derived CDR1 and CDR2 are SGHDT and YYEEEE. The DNA for the CDR3 is TGTGCCAGCAGCTTGGCGGTTACCTACGAGCAGTACTTC. Translating it yields CASSLAVTYEQYF.

V is TRBV18 and J is TRBJ1-2, with D perhaps TRBD1 (6 bases). The CDR3 is made up of 14 amino acids. Per the germline V gene, CDR1 is KGHSH and CDR2 is LQKENI. The V and J ends lost 3 bases and 2 bases respectively, with 10 bases between them. DNA for the CDR3: TGTGCCAGCTCACCCGGGACACGGAACTATGGCTACACCTTC. Its translation: CASSPGTRNYGYTF.

The rearrangement joins TRBV5-1 to TRBJ1-3, with D possibly being TRBD1 (5 bases). CDR3 size: 14 residues. Trimming shortened V by 5 bases and J by 0 bases, and 9 bases separated the two germline ends. CDR1 is SGHRS, CDR2 YFSETQ, per germline. CDR3: CASRDTSSGNTIYF. As DNA, the CDR3 is TGCGCCAGCAGGGACACGAGCTCTGGAAACACCATATATTTT.

The V and J genes are TRBV30 and TRBJ1-5; 7 nucleotides align to TRBD1. There are 13 residues in the CDR3. Germline CDR1 is GTSNPN and CDR2 is SVGIG (reference sequence). V was clipped by 4 bases and J by 3 bases; unmatched bases: 3. The CDR3 coding sequence is TGTGCCTGGACGACAGGGAACAATCAGCCCCAGCATTTT. It codes for CAWTTGNNQPQHF.

This chain links TRBV6-5 with TRBJ2-7; 9 bases map to TRBD2. Germline assignment: CDR1 MNHEY and CDR2 SVGAGI. This CDR3 spans 16 amino acids. Unmatched junction bases numbered 7, after V lost 0 bases and J lost 4 bases. The chain's CDR3 is CASSYSGGRAGYEQYF. CDR3 nucleotides: TGTGCCAGCAGTTACTCGGGCGGGAGGGCCGGATACGAGCAGTACTTC.

The chain uses TRBV6-6 and TRBJ2-7; TRBD1 aligns across 9 bases. The CDR3 contains 14 residues. Looked up from germline, CDR1 is MNHNY and CDR2 is SVGAGI (reference sequence). J gave up 5 bases and V 6 bases, and 8 bases lay outside the gene matches. DNA of the CDR3: TGTGCCAGCAGCCTTACAGGGGGCGGAAACGAGCAGTACTTC. It specifies CASSLTGGGNEQYF.

The chain combines TRBV7-9 with TRBJ2-7; possible D gene TRBD1, 5 bases. V was shortened by 2 bases and J by 7 bases, with 12 bases between the two germline ends. The germline V gene has CDR1 SEHNR and CDR2 FQNEAQ (reference sequence). This CDR3 is 13 amino acids long. CDR3 amino acids: CASSLQGLGEQYF. The CDR3 DNA is TGTGCCAGCAGCTTACAGGGTTTGGGGGAGCAGTACTTC. Variable domain in full (rest from reference TRBV7-9 and TRBJ2-7): DTGVSQNPRHKITKRGQNVTFRCDPISEHNRLYWYRQTLGQGPEFLTYFQNEAQLEKSRLLSDRFSAERPKGSFSTLEIQRTEQGDSAMYLCASSLQGLGEQYFGPGTRLTVT.

This chain links TRBV10-3 with TRBJ1-1, with 7 bases lining up with TRBD1. This CDR3 comprises 19 residues. V shed 3 bases, J shed 3 bases, and the junction held 19 bases outside the gene matches. CDR1 and CDR2 (germline): ENHRY, SYGVKD. For the CDR3, the DNA is TGTGCCATCAGTGAAGACCCGGGTAGGGGGCTTAATAGGGACACTGAAGCTTTCTTT. It translates to CAISEDPGRGLNRDTEAFF.

The J gene is TRBJ1-1, the V gene TRBV11-1, with a tentative D call TRBD1 (6 bases). The CDR3 runs 16 residues. Germline CDR1 SGHAT, CDR2 FQDESV (reference sequence). V was cut by 5 bases and J by 5 bases, with 21 bases left in between. CDR3 protein: CASSPRRAGEVTEAFF. CDR3 nucleotides: TGTGCCAGCAGCCCCCGGCGGGCAGGGGAGGTGACTGAAGCTTTCTTT.

CDR3 coding DNA: TGTGCCAGCAAGATATTCGGCACAGATACGCAGTATTTT. Its protein product is CASKIFGTDTQYF. The chain combines TRBV6-5 with TRBJ2-3, with D unclear. The CDR3 contains 13 residues. Germline V gene sequence: CDR1 MNHEY, CDR2 SVGAGI. V lost 7 bases and J 1 base, leaving 9 bases between the germline ends.

The chain carries TRBV21-1 and TRBJ1-2. TRBV21-1 is noted as a pseudogene. This CDR3 has 19 amino acids. CDR3 nucleotide sequence: TGTGCCAGCAGCAAGCTGGTCGCCCCTGGGGGAGACAGCGCCTATGGCTACACCTTC. Amino acids: CASSKLVAPGGDSAYGYTF.

The genes are TRBV19 and TRBJ1-2, with TRBD1 as a possible D gene (6 bases). The CDR3 contains 17 residues. Germline CDR1 LNHDA, CDR2 SQIVND (reference sequence). V lost 0 bases, J lost 4 bases, and 18 bases lay in between. The CDR3 here is CASSIDSFRGNSYGYTF. The CDR3 DNA sequence: TGTGCCAGTAGTATAGATTCATTCAGGGGCAACTCCTATGGCTACACCTTC.